The sequence of this TCR beta chain was determined in a study of immune cell composition in non-small cell lung cancer. Study as a whole: Histologic subtype was mainly adenocarcinoma or squamous cell carcinoma. Notes on the study in general: Lung squamous cell carcinoma tumours had significantly higher top 10 clone scores and productive clonality than lung adenocarcinoma. Squamous carcinomas (approximately 80%) more often had tumour-associated clones >0.5% than adenocarcinomas (33%).

Template was genomic DNA from frozen, unsorted single-cell suspensions. To note about this clone: Antigen: not known.

This CDR3 has 14 amino acids. Germline CDR1 is SGHNT and CDR2 is YYREEE (reference sequence). The V segment lost 4 bases and the J segment 4 bases; nucleotides outside the gene matches: 4. Sequencing used immunoSEQ multiplex PCR; TCRdb keeps in-frame clones, though not all of them. The sample carries under 11,000 clones, 64% recorded once. The sequence came from a human donor with non-small cell lung cancer. Input material: lung tumor tissue. The chain is built from TRBV5-4 and TRBJ2-3; 9 bases agree with TRBD2. CDR3 DNA: TGTGCCAGCAGCGGAGCGGGAGGAGCAGATACGCAGTATTTT. This codes for CASSGAGGADTQYF.